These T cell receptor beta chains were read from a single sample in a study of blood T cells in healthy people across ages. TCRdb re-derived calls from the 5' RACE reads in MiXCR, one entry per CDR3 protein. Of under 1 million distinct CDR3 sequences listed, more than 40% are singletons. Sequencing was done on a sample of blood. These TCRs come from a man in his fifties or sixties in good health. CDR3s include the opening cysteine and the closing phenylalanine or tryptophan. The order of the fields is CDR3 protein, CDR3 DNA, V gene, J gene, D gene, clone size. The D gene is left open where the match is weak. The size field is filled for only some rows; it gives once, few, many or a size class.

CASSLTSGPSTDTQYF,TGCGCCAGCAGCTTGACTAGCGGACCTAGCACAGATACGCAGTATTTT,TRBV5-1,TRBJ2-3,TRBD2,few
CASSLVPGGASQETQYF,TGTGCCAGCAGCTTAGTCCCCGGGGGGGCCAGTCAAGAGACCCAGTACTTC,TRBV7-9,TRBJ2-5,TRBD2,-
CASSQDRKGETQYF,TGTGCCAGCAGTCAGGACAGGAAGGGAGAGACCCAGTACTTC,TRBV6-5,TRBJ2-5,TRBD1,-
CATSGTGVDQPQHF,TGTGCCACCAGCGGGACAGGGGTTGATCAGCCCCAGCATTTT,TRBV24-1,TRBJ1-5,TRBD1,-
CASSKLRGREQFF,TGTGCCAGCAGCAAGTTGCGGGGCCGGGAGCAGTTCTTC,TRBV21-1,TRBJ2-1,-,-
CASSATGIENSPLHF,TGTGCCAGCAGCGCAACGGGGATCGAGAATTCACCCCTCCACTTT,TRBV7-6,TRBJ1-6,-,few
CASSWTGMDSPLHF,TGTGCCAGCAGTTGGACAGGGATGGATTCACCCCTCCACTTT,TRBV6-5,TRBJ1-6,TRBD1,-
CASSQDRTDNEQFF,TGCGCCAGCAGCCAAGATCGGACCGACAATGAGCAGTTCTTC,TRBV4-1,TRBJ2-1,-,few
CASSAPYNTEAFF,TGTGCCAGCAGCGCACCCTACAACACTGAAGCTTTCTTT,TRBV5-5,TRBJ1-1,-,once
CSAETGYGYTF,TGCAGTGCTGAGACAGGGTATGGCTACACCTTC,TRBV20-1,TRBJ1-2,TRBD1,few
CASSVDRTANSYEQYF,TGTGCCAGCAGCGTAGACAGGACAGCGAACTCCTACGAGCAGTACTTC,TRBV9,TRBJ2-7,-,few
CASSPSGGAQDTQYF,TGTGCCAGCAGTCCTAGCGGGGGGGCCCAAGATACGCAGTATTTT,TRBV9,TRBJ2-3,TRBD2,-
CASSLAQGVTEAFF,TGTGCCAGCAGCTTAGCGCAAGGGGTAACTGAAGCTTTCTTT,TRBV7-2,TRBJ1-1,-,-
CASRATGILNEKLFF,TGTGCCAGCAGGGCGACAGGGATACTCAATGAAAAACTGTTTTTT,TRBV2,TRBJ1-4,TRBD1,-
CATSRSGGQGTF,TGTGCCACCAGCAGATCCGGCGGACAGGGCACCTTC,TRBV15,TRBJ1-2,TRBD1,-
CSAIPPAETTDTQYF,TGCAGTGCTATCCCCCCAGCGGAGACCACAGATACGCAGTATTTT,TRBV20-1,TRBJ2-3,-,few
CASNHGDSYNSPLHF,TGCGCCAGCAACCACGGGGACTCCTATAATTCACCCCTCCACTTT,TRBV4-1,TRBJ1-6,-,-
CASSTDKVGYEQYF,TGCGCCAGCAGCACGGACAAGGTGGGCTACGAGCAGTACTTC,TRBV5-1,TRBJ2-7,-,-
CASNEVGWNSPLHF,TGTGCCAGCAATGAAGTAGGGTGGAATTCACCCCTCCACTTT,TRBV25-1,TRBJ1-6,-,-
CSVDRVETQYF,TGCAGCGTTGACAGGGTTGAGACCCAGTACTTC,TRBV29-1,TRBJ2-5,-,many
CASSGGTPPYEQYF,TGTGCCAGCAGCGGCGGGACTCCTCCCTACGAGCAGTACTTC,TRBV9,TRBJ2-7,-,-
CASTGTNYGYTF,TGTGCCAGCACTGGCACTAACTATGGCTACACCTTC,TRBV7-9,TRBJ1-2,-,-
CASSPHSPQETQYF,TGTGCCAGCAGTCCTCACTCACCACAAGAGACCCAGTACTTC,TRBV6-2/TRBV6-3,TRBJ2-5,-,few
CAWSSGTGLGEQYF,TGTGCCTGGAGTTCCGGGACAGGGTTGGGAGAGCAGTACTTC,TRBV30,TRBJ2-4,TRBD1,-
CASSTGQGTTYEQYF,TGCGCCAGCAGCACGGGACAGGGAACGACCTACGAGCAGTACTTC,TRBV5-1,TRBJ2-7,TRBD1,-
CASSSRMGGRTDTQYF,TGTGCCAGCAGCTCCAGGATGGGGGGACGCACAGATACGCAGTATTTT,TRBV13,TRBJ2-3,-,-
CAISGGGTYEQYF,TGTGCCATCAGTGGTGGGGGAACTTACGAGCAGTACTTC,TRBV10-3,TRBJ2-7,-,-
CASSQQGSGETQYF,TGCGCCAGCAGCCAACAGGGTTCAGGCGAGACCCAGTACTTC,TRBV4-1,TRBJ2-5,-,few
CASSSVGDTQYF,TGTGCCAGCAGCTCCGTCGGAGATACGCAGTATTTT,TRBV7-2,TRBJ2-3,-,-
CASSLKAGQAVYEQYF,TGTGCCAGCAGCTTAAAGGCGGGCCAGGCAGTCTACGAGCAGTACTTC,TRBV7-2,TRBJ2-7,-,-
CASSLAHSGHYEQYF,TGTGCCAGCAGCTTGGCCCACTCAGGGCACTACGAGCAGTACTTC,TRBV11-3,TRBJ2-7,-,-
CASSGDLEGAAFF,TGCGCCAGCAGCGGGGACCTGGAGGGGGCGGCTTTCTTT,TRBV5-1,TRBJ1-1,TRBD1,once
CATSDTGFTDTQYF,TGTGCCACCAGTGATACGGGATTCACAGATACGCAGTATTTT,TRBV24-1,TRBJ2-3,-,-
CASSLMTGQAYNEQFF,TGTGCCAGCAGCCTGATGACGGGCCAGGCCTACAATGAGCAGTTCTTC,TRBV5-6,TRBJ2-1,-,-
CDHGLAASLTTYLYNEQFF,TGTGACCACGGGCTAGCGGCTTCTCTAACCACCTACCTTTACAATGAGCAGTTCTTC,TRBV12-3/TRBV12-4,TRBJ2-1,TRBD2,-
CSVEGTGGYNEQFF,TGCAGCGTTGAGGGGACAGGGGGCTACAATGAGCAGTTCTTC,TRBV29-1,TRBJ2-1,TRBD1,few
CASSQQRLAGGHEQYF,TGCGCCAGCAGCCAACAACGACTAGCGGGGGGCCATGAGCAGTACTTC,TRBV4-3,TRBJ2-5,TRBD2,many
CSVTGHLNTEAFF,TGCAGCGTTACGGGACATCTGAACACTGAAGCTTTCTTT,TRBV29-1,TRBJ1-1,-,many
CASSLVRGTGAGEQYF,TGTGCCAGCAGTTTAGTGAGAGGGACAGGGGCTGGCGAGCAGTACTTC,TRBV27,TRBJ2-7,TRBD1,few
CASSQTGRRNTGELFF,TGTGCCAGCAGCCAAACGGGACGGAGGAACACCGGGGAGCTGTTTTTT,TRBV6-2/TRBV6-3,TRBJ2-2,-,-
CASSNGNRGSGANVLTF,TGCGCCAGCAGCAACGGTAACAGGGGCTCTGGGGCCAACGTCCTGACTTTC,TRBV5-1,TRBJ2-6,TRBD1,-
CASSLGYGTIYEQYF,TGTGCCAGCAGCTTAGGGTATGGGACAATCTACGAGCAGTACTTC,TRBV7-9,TRBJ2-7,-,-
CSVWILGTQYF,TGTAGCGTATGGATATTGGGGACCCAGTACTTC,TRBV29-1,TRBJ2-5,-,-
CASSLGGQGLTYNEQYF,TGCGCCAGCAGCTTGGGGGGACAGGGCCTAACTTACAATGAGCAGTACTTC,TRBV5-1,TRBJ2-7,TRBD1,-
CASSSVGEPTDTQYF,TGTGCCAGCAGTTCCGTGGGGGAGCCCACAGATACGCAGTATTTT,TRBV28,TRBJ2-3,-,-
CASSQDLQYEQYF,TGCGCCAGCAGCCAAGATTTACAGTACGAGCAGTACTTC,TRBV4-3,TRBJ2-7,-,few
CSARAGKETQYF,TGCAGTGCTAGAGCAGGGAAAGAGACCCAGTACTTC,TRBV20-1,TRBJ2-5,-,-
CASSLAGQPVTRYF,TGCGCCAGCAGCTTGGCGGGACAGCCAGTGACCCGGTACTTC,TRBV5-1,TRBJ2-5,TRBD1,-
CSARDPDTGTGTYEQYF,TGCAGTGCTAGAGATCCCGACACCGGGACAGGGACTTACGAGCAGTACTTC,TRBV20-1,TRBJ2-7,TRBD1,few
CASSQDMSRGPYNEQFF,TGCGCCAGCAGCCAAGATATGAGCAGGGGCCCCTACAATGAGCAGTTCTTC,TRBV4-3,TRBJ2-1,-,-
CASSFLPGQGAYEQFF,TGTGCCAGCAGCTTTCTCCCGGGACAGGGGGCTTATGAGCAGTTCTTC,TRBV3-1,TRBJ2-1,TRBD1,once
CSGGELGNYGYTF,TGCAGCGGTGGGGAGCTGGGGAACTATGGCTACACCTTC,TRBV29-1,TRBJ1-2,-,-
CASAVDKTTHNEQFF,TGTGCCAGCGCGGTAGACAAGACTACCCACAATGAGCAGTTCTTC,TRBV21-1,TRBJ2-1,-,-
CSAPEHYEQYF,TGCAGTGCTCCGGAGCATTACGAGCAGTACTTC,TRBV20-1,TRBJ2-7,-,-
CASSLRTGGNQPQHF,TGTGCCAGCAGCCTACGGACAGGGGGAAACCAGCCCCAGCATTTT,TRBV7-2,TRBJ1-5,TRBD1,-
CASSSGPGRAGETQYF,TGTGCCAGCAGCTCCGGTCCAGGGAGGGCTGGGGAGACCCAGTACTTC,TRBV7-2,TRBJ2-5,TRBD2,-
CASSPGGSGDYEQYF,TGTGCCAGCAGCCCGGGGGGGTCCGGCGACTACGAGCAGTACTTC,TRBV25-1,TRBJ2-7,TRBD2,many